This TCR beta chain was obtained from a study of CD8+CD57+ T cells in acquired aplastic anemia. Study summary: Sorted CD4+ and CD8+ cells yielded DNA averaging roughly 3.3 ug.

The use of genomic DNA as template underpinned the TCR beta VDJ and CDR3 profiling. TCRdb itself ran the reads through MiXCR, one entry per CDR3 protein. Of about 220,000 distinct CDR3 sequences listed, roughly 35% are singletons. Study outcomes and limitations: Patients had approximately 29 CD8+ CDR3 sequences in common with controls (the shared set). Patient and control CD8+ Simpson's diversity was not significantly different.

Germline lookup yields CDR1 SGHAT and CDR2 FQNNGV. This CDR3 has 15 residues. Trimming shortened V by 3 bases and J by 0 bases, and 11 bases separated the two germline ends. This clonotype was observed many times. Its antigen is unknown. Sequenced input: sorted CD4+, CD8+, or CD8+CD57+ T cells (not recorded which) from PBMCs. J is TRBJ1-1 and V is TRBV11-2; D uncertain. The sequence was collected from a human donor in good health, serving as a control. CDR3 sequence reads: CASSFLIGMNTEAFF. CDR3 sequence (DNA): TGTGCCAGCAGCTTCCTGATCGGAATGAACACTGAAGCTTTCTTT.